The entry below gives a single T cell receptor beta chain sequence along with its context. Methods used by the authors: Amplifying reference gene primers gave estimates of nucleated cell counts. Generated by immunoSEQ multiplex PCR, the TCRdb table keeps only in-frame clones and is missing some. V, J and clone size were drawn from that table, and D and trimming were deduced from the DNA. The top ten clones hold under 6% of a sample with roughly 110,000 clones, 90% of them seen once. This sample stems from a study of blood T cell repertoires in COVID-19. Study overall: The United States, Italy and Spain were the sources of the acute and convalescent COVID-19 samples. PBMCs, B-cell-depleted T cells, or T cells were the source of the cDNA or gDNA that made up the material.

Germline V gene sequence: CDR1 SGHKS, CDR2 YYEKEE (reference sequence). The ends lost 4 bases at V and 3 bases at J; junction bases unmatched: 9. The CDR3 extends over 15 amino acids. The specimen sequenced was peripheral blood. This receptor was identified in a woman aged 50 to 60 with acute or convalescent COVID-19. The gene calls are TRBV5-5 and TRBJ1-2, with TRBD1 identical over 7 bases. CDR3 DNA sequence: TGTGCCAGCAGCCCACCGGGACAGTGCTACTATGGCTACACCTTC. It yields the protein CASSPPGQCYYGYTF.